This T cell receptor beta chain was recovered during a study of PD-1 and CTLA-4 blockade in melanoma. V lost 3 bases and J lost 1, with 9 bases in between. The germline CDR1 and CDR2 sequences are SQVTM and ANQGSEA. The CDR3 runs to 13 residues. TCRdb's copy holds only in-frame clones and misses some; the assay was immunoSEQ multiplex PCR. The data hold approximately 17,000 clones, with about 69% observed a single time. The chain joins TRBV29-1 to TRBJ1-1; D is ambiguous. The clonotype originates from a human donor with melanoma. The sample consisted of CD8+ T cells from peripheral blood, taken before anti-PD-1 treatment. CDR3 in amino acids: CSVESGWNTEAFF. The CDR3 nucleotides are TGCAGCGTTGAGTCAGGTTGGAACACTGAAGCTTTCTTT.